The 31 T cell receptor beta chains below were found in one sample sequenced in a study of blood T cell repertoires in COVID-19. Libraries were prepared by immunoSEQ multiplex PCR; TCRdb keeps only in-frame clonotypes and omits some of them. The sample has around 140,000 clones, about three quarters seen once. The sequenced sample was peripheral blood. The source is a woman aged 45-65 years with active or convalescent COVID-19.

The J gene is TRBJ2-1, the V gene TRBV19; D possibly corresponds to TRBD2 (7 bases). Germline CDR1 and CDR2: LNHDA and SQIVND (reference sequence). The V end was cut by 10 bases, the J end by 4 bases, with 20 bases between. The CDR3 has 15 amino acids. CDR3 in DNA: TGTGCCACCAAGGGGGGAGGGAGTGGGTACAATGAGCAGTTCTTC. Translating it yields CATKGGGSGYNEQFF.

This chain connects TRBV4-2 to TRBJ2-1, with TRBD1 matching 10 bases. V dropped 2 bases and J dropped 4; count of bases not matched to a gene: 11. CDR3 length equals 18 residues. CDR1 and CDR2 (germline): LGHNA, YNFKEQ. CDR3 protein: CASSQSSTGGLGYNEQFF. As DNA, the CDR3 is TGTGCCAGCAGCCAATCCTCGACAGGGGGCCTTGGGTACAATGAGCAGTTCTTC.

The J gene is TRBJ1-2, the V gene TRBV12-5; 10 bases align to TRBD1. The V gene's germline CDR1 is LGHNT and CDR2 FRNRAP. V was clipped by 6 bases and J by 3 bases; unmatched bases: 7. The CDR3 consists of 15 residues. CDR3 DNA sequence: TGTGCTAGTGGGACGGGACAGGGGATTGACTATGGCTACACCTTC. Translating gives CASGTGQGIDYGYTF.

The chain is built from TRBV2 and TRBJ2-4; D unclear. The CDR3 has 14 residues. Per the germline V gene, CDR1 is SNHLY and CDR2 is FYNNEI. V was trimmed by 4 bases and J by 15 bases, leaving 22 bases between them. CDR3 DNA: TGTGCCAGCAGTGGAAGTGATCAGGCCCGTAAACCGTACTTC. Amino acid sequence: CASSGSDQARKPYF.

The J gene is TRBJ1-5, the V gene TRBV19, with unresolved D. The germline V gene has CDR1 LNHDA and CDR2 SQIVND (reference sequence). This CDR3 contains 13 residues. The V end lost 1 base, the J end lost 5 bases, and 6 bases lay between the germline ends. CDR3 amino acids: CASSIGEDQPQHF. DNA for the CDR3: TGTGCCAGTAGTATAGGGGAGGATCAGCCCCAGCATTTT.

This clone was observed a few times. The CDR3 DNA is TGTGCCAGCAGTATGGAGTGGAGCTCCTACGAGCAGTACTTC. Translated, it gives CASSMEWSSYEQYF. This chain connects TRBV5-5 to TRBJ2-7; the D is unclear. The germline V gene encodes CDR1 SGHKS and CDR2 YYEKEE (reference sequence). V lost 5 bases, J lost 0 bases, and 12 bases lay in between. CDR3 length: 14 amino acids. The complete variable domain, with remaining parts taken from reference TRBV5-5 and TRBJ2-7, reads DAGVTQSPTHLIKTRGQQVTLRCSPISGHKSVSWYQQVLGQGPQFIFQYYEKEERGRGNFPDRFSARQFPNYSSELNVNALLLGDSALYLCASSMEWSSYEQYFGPGTRLTVT.

CDR3 protein: CASSKDREHSPLHF. The CDR3 DNA reads as TGTGCCAGCAGCAAGGACAGGGAACATTCACCCCTCCACTTT. The J gene is TRBJ1-6, the V gene TRBV7-9; 8 nucleotides match TRBD1. This CDR3 contains 14 residues. The trim removed 5 bases at V and 8 bases at J, leaving 5 bases unmatched. From germline, CDR1 is SEHNR and CDR2 FQNEAQ (reference sequence).

J is TRBJ2-5 and V is TRBV6-5, with 8 bases matching TRBD2. V lost 10 bases to trimming and J lost 7 bases; unmatched junction nucleotides: 11. The CDR3 has 13 amino acids. Germline assignment: CDR1 MNHEY and CDR2 SVGAGI. In DNA form, the CDR3 reads TGTGCCACCATAGCGGGGCGGGGTGGGACCCAGTACTTC. Encoded protein: CATIAGRGGTQYF.

This clone was seen a handful of times. The chain has TRBV7-8 and TRBJ2-3, with 7 nucleotides matching TRBD2. The V and J ends lost 5 bases and 0 bases, in that order; junction bases with no gene match: 2. CDR3 length equals 14 residues. Germline V gives CDR1 SGHVS, CDR2 FQNEAQ. The CDR3 region has the DNA TGTGCCAGCAGCGGGGGACTAAGCACAGATACGCAGTATTTT. Translation: CASSGGLSTDTQYF. The full variable domain, with the rest looked up from reference TRBV7-8 and TRBJ2-3, is GAGVSQSPRYKVAKRGQDVALRCDPISGHVSLFWYQQALGQGPEFLTYFQNEAQLDKSGLPSDRFFAERPEGSVSTLKIQRTQQEDSAVYLCASSGGLSTDTQYFGPGTRLTVL.

The chain employs TRBV7-9 and TRBJ2-5; D may be TRBD2 (5 bases). Germline CDR1 is SEHNR and CDR2 is FQNEAQ (reference sequence). V was cut by 8 bases and J by 5 bases, with 12 bases left in between. The CDR3 spans 12 residues. The CDR3 here is CASGSAAETQYF. The CDR3 DNA is TGTGCCAGCGGGAGCGCCGCGGAGACCCAGTACTTC.

The chain recombines TRBV2 with TRBJ1-2, with 7 bases lining up with TRBD1. The CDR3 covers 12 residues. J gave up 5 bases and V 6 bases, and 3 bases lay outside the gene matches. Per germline, CDR1 SNHLY and CDR2 FYNNEI. The CDR3 sequence is CASRQQGYGYTF. CDR3 in DNA: TGTGCCAGCAGGCAACAGGGGTATGGCTACACCTTC.

This chain uses TRBV7-2 with TRBJ1-6; no firm D call. The CDR3 extends over 13 amino acids. Per the germline V gene, CDR1 is SGHTA and CDR2 is FQGNSA. Trimming took off 3 bases at V and 14 bases at J, with 14 bases between the two ends. The CDR3 DNA reads TGTGCCAGCAGCTTTAGACCTCCGGGGACCCTCCACTTT. It yields the protein CASSFRPPGTLHF.

The gene calls are TRBV12-3 or TRBV12-4 and TRBJ1-2; the D is unclear. V gave up 6 bases and J gave up 7 bases, with 12 bases separating them. CDR3 length: 12 residues. CDR3 DNA: TGTGCCAGCAGGCTCCGGGAGGCTGGCTACACCTTC. The encoded protein is CASRLREAGYTF.

The table lists this clone with a few counts. The rearrangement joins TRBV2 to TRBJ2-7, with D perhaps TRBD2 (5 bases). Looked up from germline, CDR1 is SNHLY and CDR2 is FYNNEI. V was trimmed by 6 bases and J by 5 bases, leaving 8 bases between them. The CDR3 has 11 amino acids. In DNA, the CDR3 is TGTGCCAGCAGCAAACTAGACGAGCAGTACTTC. It specifies CASSKLDEQYF.

This chain joins TRBV11-2 and TRBJ2-7, with TRBD1 as a possible D gene (6 bases). This CDR3 is built from 13 residues. With 3 bases removed from V and 5 bases from J, the gap between germline ends came to 11 bases. The germline V gene encodes CDR1 SGHAT and CDR2 FQNNGV. For the CDR3, the DNA is TGTGCCAGCAGCTTGGAGCAGGGGCACGAGCAGTACTTC. Translation: CASSLEQGHEQYF.

The genes are TRBV10-3 and TRBJ1-2; D ambiguous. Trimming shortened V by 2 bases and J by 2 bases, and 6 bases separated the two germline ends. CDR3 length: 13 amino acids. Per the germline V gene, CDR1 is ENHRY and CDR2 is SYGVKD. Written as DNA, the CDR3 is TGTGCCATCAGTGAGGTTATCAACTATGGCTACACCTTC. It is translated as CAISEVINYGYTF.

V and J are TRBV11-2 and TRBJ2-7, with D possibly matching TRBD1 (6 bases). The CDR3 is 16 amino acids. Trimming cost V 4 bases and J 2 bases, with 18 bases left between them. From germline, CDR1 is SGHAT and CDR2 FQNNGV. CDR3 region: CASSSRLLDRPYEQYF. DNA of the CDR3: TGTGCCAGCAGCTCCCGCCTTCTCGACAGGCCCTACGAGCAGTACTTC.

This chain connects TRBV4-3 to TRBJ2-7; D may be TRBD1 (5 bases). Deletions cut 4 bases from V and 1 base from J, with 14 bases between. Germline CDR1 and CDR2: LGHNA and YSLEER. The CDR3 loop spans 15 amino acids. CDR3 sequence: CASSREAQGSYEQYF. In nucleotides, the CDR3 is TGCGCCAGCAGCCGAGAGGCCCAGGGATCCTACGAGCAGTACTTC.

The chain has TRBV11-2 and TRBJ2-5, with D possibly being TRBD1 (5 bases). Trimming removed 3 bases at V and 4 bases at J, with 9 bases between. The CDR3 has 13 amino acids. CDR1 SGHAT and CDR2 FQNNGV come from the germline V gene. As DNA, the CDR3 is TGTGCCAGCAGCTTTACAAGGGGAGAGACCCAGTACTTC. Its translation is CASSFTRGETQYF.

The chain has TRBV7-2 and TRBJ2-5; 8 nucleotides agree with TRBD2. V lost 4 bases to trimming and J lost 3 bases; unmatched junction nucleotides: 16. Germline-derived CDR1 and CDR2 are SGHTA and FQGNSA. The CDR3 has 18 amino acids. CDR3 sequence reads: CASSSLMPFSGVEETQYF. DNA of the CDR3: TGTGCCAGCAGCTCCCTTATGCCCTTTAGCGGGGTAGAAGAGACCCAGTACTTC.

The genes are TRBV6-5 and TRBJ1-2; D uncertain. Germline V gene sequence: CDR1 MNHEY, CDR2 SVGAGI. This CDR3 is built from 14 residues. V lost 4 bases to trimming and J lost 4 bases, with 13 bases between them. CDR3 bases: TGTGCCAGCAGTTCGACTGAAAGCGGCTATGGCTACACCTTC. It is translated as CASSSTESGYGYTF.

The chain links TRBV3-1 (or the pseudogene TRBV3-2) to TRBJ2-3; perhaps TRBD2 as D (6 bases). Germline V lookup: CDR1 LGHDT, CDR2 YNNKEL (reference sequence). Trimming pared 4 bases from V and 3 bases from J, leaving 20 bases between. The CDR3 runs 17 residues. The CDR3 coding sequence is TGTGCCAGCAGCCCAAATGGAGGGGCGTTACTGACAGATACGCAGTATTTT. Its translation is CASSPNGGALLTDTQYF.

Here the CDR3 reads CASSPEAQGPQHF. For the CDR3, the DNA is TGTGCCAGCTCACCAGAGGCCCAGGGCCCCCAGCATTTT. This chain joins TRBV18 and TRBJ1-5; weak D call: TRBD1 (5 bases). This CDR3 contains 13 residues. Germline-derived CDR1 and CDR2 are KGHSH and LQKENI. V lost 2 bases and J 10 bases, leaving 12 bases between the germline ends.

In its sample, this clone was seen a few times. The CDR3 here is CASSSREDYGYTF. The CDR3 DNA sequence: TGTGCCAGCAGCTCCCGGGAGGACTATGGCTACACCTTC. The gene calls are TRBV7-9 and TRBJ1-2; D unclear. This CDR3 is 13 amino acids long. From germline, CDR1 is SEHNR and CDR2 FQNEAQ (reference sequence). The germline V and J ends were trimmed by 4 bases and 3 bases, with 9 bases remaining between them.

The chain uses TRBV12-3 or TRBV12-4 and TRBJ2-5; TRBD1 matches at 7 bases. The CDR3 is made up of 13 amino acids. With 4 bases clipped from V and 7 bases from J, the junction kept 6 bases outside the gene matches. CDR3: CASSSRGKGTQYF. For the CDR3, the DNA is TGTGCCAGCAGTTCCAGGGGGAAGGGGACCCAGTACTTC.

The V and J genes are TRBV2 and TRBJ2-5, with a possible D match to TRBD1 (7 bases). V shed 8 bases and J shed 5 bases, with 18 bases lying between them. The CDR3 is 14 amino acids. From germline, CDR1 is SNHLY and CDR2 FYNNEI. CDR3 sequence reads: CASDKQGGYETQYF. The CDR3 DNA is TGTGCCAGCGACAAGCAGGGGGGCTACGAGACCCAGTACTTC.

The V call is TRBV19, the J call TRBJ2-5; no definite D call. CDR3 length: 17 amino acids. Germline V lookup: CDR1 LNHDA, CDR2 SQIVND (reference sequence). Trimming removed 1 base at V and 5 bases at J, with 20 bases between. The CDR3 here is CASSIGVGQRGWETQYF. The CDR3 DNA is TGTGCCAGTAGTATAGGGGTAGGCCAAAGAGGCTGGGAGACCCAGTACTTC.

This clone appeared once. Other DNA sequences in the sample encode the same CDR3. The chain employs TRBV5-1 and TRBJ2-7; 11 bases are a match to TRBD1. The CDR3 loop spans 14 amino acids. From germline, CDR1 is SGHRS and CDR2 YFSETQ. Trimming at V came to 4 bases and at J to 3 bases, leaving 3 bases not matched to a gene. This CDR3 is CASSPGTGGYEQYF. The CDR3, as DNA: TGCGCCAGCAGCCCTGGGACAGGGGGCTACGAGCAGTACTTC.

For the CDR3, the DNA is TGTGCCAGTAGTATACGGAGCGAGACTAACTATGGCTACACCTTC. This translates into CASSIRSETNYGYTF. V and J are TRBV19 and TRBJ1-2; D gene unclear. Trimming cost V 2 bases and J 0 bases, with 10 bases left between them. The CDR3 is made up of 15 amino acids. Germline assignment: CDR1 LNHDA and CDR2 SQIVND (reference sequence).

This sequence joins TRBV7-2 and TRBJ1-6; 8 nucleotides line up with TRBD1. This CDR3 contains 15 residues. The germline CDR1 and CDR2 sequences are SGHTA and FQGNSA. After removal of 5 bases from V and 9 bases from J, the junction contained 9 bases not matched to a gene. The chain's CDR3 is CASSGQGPMGSPLHF. DNA for the CDR3: TGTGCCAGCAGCGGACAGGGTCCCATGGGTTCACCCCTCCACTTT.

The chain combines TRBV30 with TRBJ2-7; no clear D. V shed 5 bases and J shed 3 bases, with 11 bases lying between them. Germline V gene data show CDR1 as GTSNPN and CDR2 as SVGIG (reference sequence). The CDR3 spans 12 residues. The CDR3 here is CAWGMGDYEQYF. CDR3 DNA sequence: TGTGCCTGGGGTATGGGCGACTACGAGCAGTACTTC.